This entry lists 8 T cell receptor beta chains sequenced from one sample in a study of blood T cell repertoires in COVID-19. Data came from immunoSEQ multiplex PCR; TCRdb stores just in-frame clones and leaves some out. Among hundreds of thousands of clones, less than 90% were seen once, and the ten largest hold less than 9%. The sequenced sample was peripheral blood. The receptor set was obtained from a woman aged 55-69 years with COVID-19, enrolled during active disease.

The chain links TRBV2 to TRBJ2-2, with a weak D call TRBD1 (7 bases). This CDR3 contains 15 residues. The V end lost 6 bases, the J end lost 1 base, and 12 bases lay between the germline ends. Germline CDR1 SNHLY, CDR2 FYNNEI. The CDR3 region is CASRAGTVNTGELFF. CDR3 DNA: TGTGCCAGCAGGGCGGGGACAGTGAACACCGGGGAGCTGTTTTTT.

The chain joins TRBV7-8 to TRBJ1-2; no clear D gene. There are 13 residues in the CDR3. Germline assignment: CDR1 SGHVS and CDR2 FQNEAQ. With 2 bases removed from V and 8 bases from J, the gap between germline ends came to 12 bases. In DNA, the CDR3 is TGTGCCAGCAGCTTAAACTTCGCGGGCGGCTACACCTTC. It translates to CASSLNFAGGYTF.

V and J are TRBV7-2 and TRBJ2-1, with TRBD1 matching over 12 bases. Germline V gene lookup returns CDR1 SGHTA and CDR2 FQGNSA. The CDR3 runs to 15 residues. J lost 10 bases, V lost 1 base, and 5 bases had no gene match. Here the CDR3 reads CASSLVGQGAREQFF. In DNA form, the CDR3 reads TGTGCCAGCAGCTTAGTGGGACAGGGGGCGCGGGAGCAGTTCTTC.

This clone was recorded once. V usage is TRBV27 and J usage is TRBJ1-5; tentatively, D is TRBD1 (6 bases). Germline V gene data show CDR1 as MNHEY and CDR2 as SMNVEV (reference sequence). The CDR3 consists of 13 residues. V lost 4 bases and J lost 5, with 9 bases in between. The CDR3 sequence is CASSSYRDQPQHF. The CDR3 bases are TGTGCCAGCAGTTCCTACAGGGATCAGCCCCAGCATTTT.

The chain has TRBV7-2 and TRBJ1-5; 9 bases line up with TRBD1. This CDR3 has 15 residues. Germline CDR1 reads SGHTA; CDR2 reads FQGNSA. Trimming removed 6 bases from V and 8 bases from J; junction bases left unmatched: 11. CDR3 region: CASSHHTGGVEPQHF. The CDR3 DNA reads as TGTGCCAGCAGTCATCACACAGGGGGCGTGGAGCCCCAGCATTTT.

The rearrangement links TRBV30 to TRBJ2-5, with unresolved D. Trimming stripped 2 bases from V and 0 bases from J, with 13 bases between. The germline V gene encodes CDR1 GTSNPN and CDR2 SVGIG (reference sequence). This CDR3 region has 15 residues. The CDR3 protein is CAWSTQDWDQETQYF. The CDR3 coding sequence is TGTGCCTGGAGTACGCAAGACTGGGACCAAGAGACCCAGTACTTC.

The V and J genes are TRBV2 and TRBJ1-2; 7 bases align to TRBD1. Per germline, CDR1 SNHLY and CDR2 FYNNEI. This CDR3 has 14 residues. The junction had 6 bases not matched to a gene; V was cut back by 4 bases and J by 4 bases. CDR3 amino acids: CASSGQGISYGYTF. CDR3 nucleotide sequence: TGTGCCAGCAGTGGACAGGGAATCAGCTATGGCTACACCTTC.

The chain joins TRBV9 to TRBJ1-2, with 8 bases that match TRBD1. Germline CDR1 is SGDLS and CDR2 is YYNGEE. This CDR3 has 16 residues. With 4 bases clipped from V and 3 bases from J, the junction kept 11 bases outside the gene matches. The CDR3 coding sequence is TGTGCCAGCAGCCCCTCCGGACAGGGTTCGCACTATGGCTACACCTTC. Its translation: CASSPSGQGSHYGYTF.